Below are 20 T cell receptor beta chains sequenced from a single sample in a study of tumor-infiltrating lymphocytes in primary liver carcinoma. Co-extraction of both nucleic acids (RNA and DNA) used roughly 19-33 mg of unsorted bulk tissue. The template, about 540 ng total RNA, yielded TCR beta cDNA made with a constant-region primer. It was through three nested multiplex PCR rounds of slightly modified ARM-PCR that TCR beta libraries arose. It was with TRBV1-TRBV30 forward primers and a C-beta reverse primer that the first two PCR rounds were run, at 10 cycles each. Via MiXCR, TCRdb re-called the multiplex PCR reads, giving one row per CDR3 protein. The profile shows around 79,000 distinct CDR3 sequences, under 75% of them singletons. Material for sequencing was tumor-adjacent normal liver tissue. Every receptor here comes from a man in his forties with primary liver carcinoma and hepatitis B virus infection.

To note about this clonotype: This may arise from a read error, as a much more abundant clone is one base away. The rearrangement links TRBV4-3 to TRBJ1-2; D gene ambiguous. The V end lost 1 base, the J end lost 3 bases, and 9 bases lay between the germline ends. The length of the CDR3 is 14 residues. Germline loops: CDR1 LGHNA, CDR2 YSLEER. The CDR3 spells CASSQGQQHYGYTF. CDR3 in DNA: TGCGCCAGCAGCCAAGGGCAGCAGCACTATGGCTACACCTTC.

In the case of this clonotype: At one of its ends the junction is not consistent with the germline gene, which may arise from a read error. The genes are TRBV6-1 and TRBJ2-3; 7 bases map to TRBD1. Germline values: CDR1 MNHNS, CDR2 SASEGT. The CDR3 runs to 14 residues. The DNA of the CDR3 is TGTGCCAGCAGTGGAGGAACAGGGACAGATACGCAGTATTTC. The encoded protein is CASSGGTGTDTQYF.

This clonotype appeared many times. This chain connects TRBV12-3 or TRBV12-4 to TRBJ2-2; a weak D match, TRBD1 (5 bases). This CDR3 comprises 14 residues. V lost 7 bases and J 0 bases, leaving 9 bases between the germline ends. In DNA, the CDR3 is TGTGCCAGCATGGAGACAGCGAACACCGGGGAGCTGTTTTTT. It translates to CASMETANTGELFF.

Worth noting for this clonotype: The junction shows a germline mismatch at one end, possibly a read error. The chain couples TRBV5-6 to TRBJ1-1; no clear D gene. Germline V gene lookup returns CDR1 SGHDT and CDR2 YYEEEE. CDR3 length: 11 residues. Written as DNA, the CDR3 is TGTGCCAGCAGCCGATACCCTGAAGCTTTATTT. Translation: CASSRYPEALF.

The DNA for the CDR3 is TGTGCCAGCAGTGCGGGACTAGTGCTATACGAGCAGTACTTC. It specifies CASSAGLVLYEQYF. The V call is TRBV6-1, the J call TRBJ2-7; 8 positions match TRBD2. This CDR3 has 14 residues. The germline V gene has CDR1 MNHNS and CDR2 SASEGT. The ends lost 4 bases at V and 4 bases at J; junction bases unmatched: 6.

The J gene is TRBJ2-7, the V gene TRBV10-3; TRBD2 is a possible D gene (6 bases). CDR1 ENHRY and CDR2 SYGVKD come from the germline V gene. The CDR3 totals 13 residues. Trimming pared 4 bases from V and 3 bases from J, leaving 10 bases between. DNA for the CDR3: TGTGCCATCAGTGTGGAGGGAAGCTACGAGCAGTACTTC. This encodes CAISVEGSYEQYF.

Points on this clonotype: A clone one base away is much larger, so this may be a read error. The CDR3 protein is CASSLIQCSKNIQYF. CDR3 bases: TGTGCCAGCAGCTTAATACAGTGTAGCAAAAACATTCAGTACTTC. This sequence joins TRBV7-9 and TRBJ2-4; D gene unclear. The CDR3 loop spans 15 amino acids. The V end lost 2 bases, the J end lost 3 bases, and 11 bases lay between the germline ends. CDR1 is SEHNR, CDR2 FQNEAQ, per germline (reference sequence).

This clonotype was counted only a few times. J is TRBJ1-6 and V is TRBV20-1, with D unclear. The germline gives CDR1 DFQATT, CDR2 SNEGSKA (reference sequence). The V and J ends lost 6 bases and 8 bases respectively, with 29 bases between them. This CDR3 region has 18 residues. The CDR3 spells CSAINPSGFSFEYSPLHF. Written as DNA, the CDR3 is TGCAGTGCGATTAACCCCTCGGGATTTAGCTTCGAGTATTCACCCCTCCACTTT.

The chain combines TRBV6-2 or TRBV6-3 with TRBJ2-1; D is possibly TRBD1 or TRBD2 (5 bases each). The CDR3 has 13 amino acids. V was cut by 2 bases and J by 9 bases, with 11 bases left in between. CDR1 MNHEY and CDR2 SVGEGT come from the germline V gene. The chain's CDR3 is CASSYDAGTEQFF. DNA for the CDR3: TGTGCCAGCAGTTACGACGCAGGGACTGAGCAGTTCTTC.

This clonotype showed up just a few times. The chain carries TRBV7-2 and TRBJ1-3; no definite D call. The CDR3 spans 13 residues. Germline CDR1 SGHTA, CDR2 FQGNSA. V shed 6 bases and J shed 4 bases, with 10 bases lying between them. CDR3 loop: CASSPSRGNTIYF. In DNA, the CDR3 is TGTGCCAGCAGTCCTAGTCGGGGAAACACCATATATTTT.

On this clonotype: One end of the junction fails to match germline, which may point to a read error. The J gene is TRBJ2-7, the V gene TRBV11-2; 7 bases agree with TRBD2. The germline CDR1 and CDR2 sequences are SGHAT and FQNNGV. The CDR3 loop spans 15 amino acids. The CDR3 spells CASSLTFTGGDGLYF. CDR3 bases: TGTGCCAGTAGCTTAACTTTCACGGGAGGAGACGGGCTGTACTTC.

In regard to this clonotype: It may be a read error: a sequence one base away is much more abundant. The chain employs TRBV5-1 and TRBJ2-5, with TRBD2 matching over 8 bases. CDR1 and CDR2 from the germline V gene are SGHRS and YFSETQ. The V gene end was trimmed by 1 base and the J gene end by 1 base; junction bases not matched to a gene: 0. CDR3 length equals 14 residues. CDR3 sequence: CASSLRGGQETQYF. The CDR3 nucleotides read TGCGCCAGCAGCTTGCGGGGGGGCCAAGAGACCCAGTACTTC.

A word on this clonotype: A much larger clone is a single base away; this may be a read error. The CDR3 ends on some other residue instead of the conserved phenylalanine or tryptophan, so this is likely a read error. The chain carries TRBV5-6 and TRBJ2-2; 7 bases fit TRBD1. Trimming took 3 bases from V and 0 from J; bases not matched to a gene: 2. Germline V gene data show CDR1 as SGHDT and CDR2 as YYEEEE. There are 15 residues in the CDR3. The CDR3 loop is CASSWGQTNTGELFL. As DNA, the CDR3 is TGTGCCAGCAGCTGGGGACAGACGAACACCGGGGAGCTGTTTCTT.

Remarks on this clonotype: The missing conserved phenylalanine or tryptophan at the end of this CDR3 makes a read error likely. The chain employs TRBV5-5 and TRBJ2-5; the D call may be TRBD1 or TRBD2 (5 bases each). CDR1 is SGHKS and CDR2 is YYEKEE in the germline V gene (reference sequence). The CDR3 extends over 16 amino acids. The DNA of the CDR3 is TGTACCAGCAGCCCGTTTGGGGACCTCGTGATGGAGACCCAGTACCTC. It is translated as CTSSPFGDLVMETQYL.

As to this clonotype: The CDR3 end shows no conserved phenylalanine or tryptophan, and so a read error is likely. V is TRBV11-2 and J is TRBJ2-7; D perhaps matches TRBD2 (6 bases). Germline-derived CDR1 and CDR2 are SGHAT and FQNNGV. This CDR3 has 16 amino acids. The CDR3 sequence is CASSLGCRAGLNDQYL. Written as DNA, the CDR3 is TGTGCCAGCAGCTTAGGTTGTAGGGCGGGGTTGAACGACCAGTACTTA.

Concerning this clonotype: Germline is not matched at one junction end, which may reflect a read error. The rearrangement uses TRBV11-2 and TRBJ1-5, with D maybe TRBD1 (6 bases). Germline V lookup: CDR1 SGHAT, CDR2 FQNNGV. CDR3 length: 15 residues. This CDR3 is CASSLLGGLGQPQQF. CDR3 bases: TGTGCCAGCAGCTTACTTGGGGGCCTCGGGCAGCCCCAGCAGTTT.

This clonotype was seen at least ten times. A single base separates this from a much larger clone, so it may be a read error. This chain links TRBV11-2 with TRBJ2-7; D unresolved. CDR1 and CDR2 from the germline V gene are SGHAT and FQNNGV. This CDR3 comprises 14 residues. Trimming shortened V by 4 bases and J by 0 bases, and 10 bases separated the two germline ends. The CDR3 DNA reads TGTGCCAGCAGCTCTAACACGAACTCCTACGAGCAGTACTTC. It encodes CASSSNTNSYEQYF.

Note on this clonotype: Its ends do not fully match the called genes, so a read error is possible. V usage is TRBV10-2 and J usage is TRBJ1-2, with D possibly being TRBD1 (5 bases). CDR3 length equals 21 residues. Germline-derived CDR1 and CDR2 are WSHSY and SAAADI. The CDR3 loop reads CAGSEGLMSGGSRRLGYGYTF. The DNA for the CDR3 is TGCGCCGGCAGTGAGGGCCTAATGTCGGGGGGTAGCCGAAGATTGGGTTATGGCTACACCTTC.

This clonotype was seen ten or more times. This CDR3 is CASSRQGGNYGYTF. The CDR3 DNA sequence: TGTGCCAGCTCCCGCCAGGGTGGAAACTATGGCTACACCTTC. This chain links TRBV12-3 or TRBV12-4 with TRBJ1-2, with a tentative D call TRBD1 (5 bases). The germline V and J ends were trimmed by 8 bases and 2 bases, with 15 bases remaining between them. This CDR3 comprises 14 residues.

A remark on this clonotype: An end of the junction does not agree with germline; a read error may underlie this. The J gene is TRBJ2-7, the V gene TRBV4-2; a weak D match, TRBD2 (5 bases). CDR3 size: 16 residues. CDR1 and CDR2 (germline): LGHNA, YNFKEQ. In nucleotides, the CDR3 is TGTGCCGGCAGCCATATAGGGCTAGCTGGATCCTACGAGCAGCACTTC. Its protein product is CAGSHIGLAGSYEQHF.